The source of this TCR beta chain is a study of blood T cell repertoires in COVID-19. Study summary: The analysed material was cDNA or gDNA that came from T cells, B-cell-depleted T cells, or PBMCs.

CDR3 length equals 14 residues. The V and J ends lost 1 base and 6 bases, in that order; junction bases with no gene match: 4. Germline V gene data show CDR1 as LNHDA and CDR2 as SQIVND (reference sequence). Sequencing used immunoSEQ multiplex PCR; TCRdb keeps in-frame clones, though not all of them. The sample consists of 320,000 or so clones, around 84% of them appearing once. The specimen was PBMCs or T cells enriched from blood (not recorded which). The rearrangement links TRBV19 to TRBJ2-3; 7 positions agree with TRBD2. This TCR was sampled from a woman aged 25 to 39 who had been exposed to COVID-19. CDR3 DNA sequence: TGTGCCAGTAGTATAGTAGCGGGTGTTGATACGCAGTATTTT. It yields the protein CASSIVAGVDTQYF.